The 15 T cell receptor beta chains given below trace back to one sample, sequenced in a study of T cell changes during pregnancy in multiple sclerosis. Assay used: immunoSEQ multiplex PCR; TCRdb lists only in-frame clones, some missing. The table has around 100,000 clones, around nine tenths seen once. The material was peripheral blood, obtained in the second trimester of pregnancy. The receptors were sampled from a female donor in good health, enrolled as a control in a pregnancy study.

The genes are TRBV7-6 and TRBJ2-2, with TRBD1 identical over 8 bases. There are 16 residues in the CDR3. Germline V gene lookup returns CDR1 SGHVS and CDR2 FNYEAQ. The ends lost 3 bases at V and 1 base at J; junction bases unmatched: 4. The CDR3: CASSFRTGRNTGELFF. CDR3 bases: TGTGCCAGCAGCTTCAGGACAGGGAGGAACACCGGGGAGCTGTTTTTT.

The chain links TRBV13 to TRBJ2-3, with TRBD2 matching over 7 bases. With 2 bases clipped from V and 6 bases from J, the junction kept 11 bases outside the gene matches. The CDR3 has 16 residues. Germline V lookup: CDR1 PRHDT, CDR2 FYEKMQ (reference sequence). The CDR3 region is CASSLLSGKGSDTQYF. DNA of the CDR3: TGTGCCAGCAGCTTACTAAGCGGGAAAGGCTCGGATACGCAGTATTTT.

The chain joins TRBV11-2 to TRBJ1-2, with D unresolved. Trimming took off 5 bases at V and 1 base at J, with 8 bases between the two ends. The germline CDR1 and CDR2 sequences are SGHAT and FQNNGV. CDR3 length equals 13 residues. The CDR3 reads CASSLGFNYGYTF. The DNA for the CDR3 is TGTGCCAGCAGCCTCGGTTTTAACTATGGCTACACCTTC.

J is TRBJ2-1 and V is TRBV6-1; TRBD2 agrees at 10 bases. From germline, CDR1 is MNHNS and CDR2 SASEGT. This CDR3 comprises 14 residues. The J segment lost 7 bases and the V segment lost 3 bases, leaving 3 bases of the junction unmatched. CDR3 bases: TGTGCCAGCAGTGAGGGACTAGCGACGAATGAGCAGTTCTTC. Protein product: CASSEGLATNEQFF.

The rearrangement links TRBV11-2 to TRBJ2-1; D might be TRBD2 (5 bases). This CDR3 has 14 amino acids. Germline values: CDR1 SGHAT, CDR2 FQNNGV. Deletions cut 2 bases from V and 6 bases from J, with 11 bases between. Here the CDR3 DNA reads TGTGCCAGCAGCTTAACCACTAGTTTCAATGAGCAGTTCTTC. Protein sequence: CASSLTTSFNEQFF. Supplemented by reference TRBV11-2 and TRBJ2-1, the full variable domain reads EAGVAQSPRYKIIEKRQSVAFWCNPISGHATLYWYQQILGQGPKLLIQFQNNGVVDDSQLPKDRFSAERLKGVDSTLKIQPAKLEDSAVYLCASSLTTSFNEQFFGPGTRLTVL.

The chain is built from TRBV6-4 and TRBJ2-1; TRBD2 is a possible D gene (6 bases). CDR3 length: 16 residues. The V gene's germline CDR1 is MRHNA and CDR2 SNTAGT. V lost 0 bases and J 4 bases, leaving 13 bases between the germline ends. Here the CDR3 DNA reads TGTGCCAGCAGTGACTCAAATAGCGGAGGGTACAATGAGCAGTTCTTC. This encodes CASSDSNSGGYNEQFF.

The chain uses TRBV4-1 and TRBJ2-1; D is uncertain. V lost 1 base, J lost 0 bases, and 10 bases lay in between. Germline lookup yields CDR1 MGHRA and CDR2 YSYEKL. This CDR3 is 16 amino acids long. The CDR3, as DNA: TGCGCCAGCAGCCAAGTTGACATTATCTCCTACAATGAGCAGTTCTTC. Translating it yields CASSQVDIISYNEQFF.

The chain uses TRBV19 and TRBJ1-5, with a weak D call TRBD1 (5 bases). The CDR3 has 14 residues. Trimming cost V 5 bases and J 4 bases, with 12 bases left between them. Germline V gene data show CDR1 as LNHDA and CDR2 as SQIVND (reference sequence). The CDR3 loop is CASSGRQPNQPQHF. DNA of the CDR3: TGTGCCAGTAGTGGTCGACAGCCGAATCAGCCCCAGCATTTT.

The CDR3 spells CASSRGGEKLFF. Here the CDR3 DNA reads TGTGCCAGCAGCCGGGGGGGCGAAAAACTGTTTTTT. The chain has TRBV2 and TRBJ1-4, with D possibly matching TRBD1 (6 bases). CDR3 length: 12 residues. The ends were cut back, 6 bases at V and 8 bases at J, with 10 bases in the middle. Germline assignment: CDR1 SNHLY and CDR2 FYNNEI.

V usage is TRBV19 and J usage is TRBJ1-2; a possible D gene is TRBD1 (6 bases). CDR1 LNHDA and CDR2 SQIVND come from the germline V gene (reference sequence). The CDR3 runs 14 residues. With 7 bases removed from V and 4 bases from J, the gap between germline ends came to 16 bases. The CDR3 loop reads CASTLTTGPYGYTF. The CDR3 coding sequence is TGTGCCAGTACCTTGACCACAGGGCCCTATGGCTACACCTTC.

CDR3 region: CASSPQGGDQPQHF. CDR3 nucleotides: TGTGCCAGCAGCCCCCAAGGGGGCGATCAGCCCCAGCATTTT. The gene calls are TRBV7-9 and TRBJ1-5; 7 bases fit TRBD1. CDR1 SEHNR and CDR2 FQNEAQ come from the germline V gene (reference sequence). CDR3 length equals 14 residues. J gave up 5 bases and V 5 bases, and 6 bases lay outside the gene matches.

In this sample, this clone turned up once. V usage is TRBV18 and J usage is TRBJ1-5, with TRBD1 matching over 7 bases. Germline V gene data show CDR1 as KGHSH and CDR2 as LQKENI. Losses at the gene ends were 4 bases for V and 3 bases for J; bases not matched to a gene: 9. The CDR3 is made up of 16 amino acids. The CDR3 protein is CASSLTGMVNNQPQHF. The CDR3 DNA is TGTGCCAGCTCACTGACAGGGATGGTGAACAATCAGCCCCAGCATTTT.

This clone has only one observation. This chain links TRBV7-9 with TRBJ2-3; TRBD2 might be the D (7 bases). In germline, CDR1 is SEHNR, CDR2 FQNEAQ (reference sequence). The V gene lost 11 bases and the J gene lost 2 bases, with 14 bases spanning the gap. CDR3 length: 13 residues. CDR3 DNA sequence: TGTGCCGTAGGGGGGGGACTCACAGATACGCAGTATTTT. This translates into CAVGGGLTDTQYF.

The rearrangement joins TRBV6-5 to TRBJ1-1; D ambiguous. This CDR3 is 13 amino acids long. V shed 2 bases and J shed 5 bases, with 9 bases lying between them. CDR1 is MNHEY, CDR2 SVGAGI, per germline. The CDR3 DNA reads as TGTGCCAGCAGTTACACACCCAGGACTGAAGCTTTCTTT. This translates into CASSYTPRTEAFF.

The CDR3 sequence is CASSQDRAAAGAEAFF. CDR3 in DNA: TGCGCCAGCAGCCAAGATCGCGCGGCAGCCGGGGCTGAAGCTTTCTTT. This chain uses TRBV4-3 with TRBJ1-1; unclear D gene. The CDR3 totals 16 residues. Looked up from germline, CDR1 is LGHNA and CDR2 is YSLEER. V was pared by 0 bases and J by 6 bases, with 17 bases between.